These 5 T cell receptor beta chains were sequenced from one sample in a study of lymphopenia after photon versus proton radiotherapy. Some clones are missing from TCRdb's copy, which holds only in-frame ones; the method was immunoSEQ multiplex PCR. Among tens of thousands of clones listed, about 89% were seen once. The material sequenced was peripheral blood, taken from a patient treated with proton-based radiotherapy. The receptors derive from a man older than 75 with esophageal cancer.

In nucleotides, the CDR3 is TGTGCCAGTAGTATCTACGGGGAGCAGTACTTC. Translated: CASSIYGEQYF. The chain has TRBV19 and TRBJ2-7; D is uncertain. There are 11 residues in the CDR3. Germline assignment: CDR1 LNHDA and CDR2 SQIVND (reference sequence). V dropped 3 bases and J dropped 7 bases, with 7 bases sitting between them.

The chain couples TRBV27 to TRBJ1-4; 8 positions agree with TRBD1. V gave up 8 bases and J gave up 0 bases; unmatched junction bases: 2. Germline values: CDR1 MNHEY, CDR2 SMNVEV (reference sequence). The CDR3 runs to 14 residues. CDR3 in DNA: TGTGCCAGCCAGGGGGCAGCAACTAATGAAAAACTGTTTTTT. Protein: CASQGAATNEKLFF.

The chain joins TRBV5-1 to TRBJ1-5, with TRBD1 matching 8 bases. The CDR3 consists of 14 residues. Trimming at V came to 0 bases and at J to 4 bases, leaving 0 bases not matched to a gene. Germline CDR1 and CDR2: SGHRS and YFSETQ. CDR3 bases: TGCGCCAGCAGCTTGGACAGGGGGAATCAGCCCCAGCATTTT. Translating gives CASSLDRGNQPQHF.

The CDR3 sequence is CASNKPGLFTDTQYF. The CDR3 nucleotides are TGTGCCAGCAATAAGCCGGGACTTTTCACAGATACGCAGTATTTT. The V call is TRBV27, the J call TRBJ2-3; a weak D match, TRBD2 (6 bases). This CDR3 has 15 residues. V was trimmed by 7 bases and J by 2 bases, leaving 16 bases between them. In germline, CDR1 is MNHEY, CDR2 SMNVEV (reference sequence).

The chain recombines TRBV7-6 with TRBJ2-5, with TRBD2 matching over 11 bases. CDR1 is SGHVS, CDR2 FNYEAQ, per germline. The CDR3 has 16 residues. The V segment lost 3 bases and the J segment 2 bases; nucleotides outside the gene matches: 5. CDR3 nucleotide sequence: TGTGCCAGCAGCTTGACTAGCGGGATAACACAAGAGACCCAGTACTTC. Translation gives CASSLTSGITQETQYF.